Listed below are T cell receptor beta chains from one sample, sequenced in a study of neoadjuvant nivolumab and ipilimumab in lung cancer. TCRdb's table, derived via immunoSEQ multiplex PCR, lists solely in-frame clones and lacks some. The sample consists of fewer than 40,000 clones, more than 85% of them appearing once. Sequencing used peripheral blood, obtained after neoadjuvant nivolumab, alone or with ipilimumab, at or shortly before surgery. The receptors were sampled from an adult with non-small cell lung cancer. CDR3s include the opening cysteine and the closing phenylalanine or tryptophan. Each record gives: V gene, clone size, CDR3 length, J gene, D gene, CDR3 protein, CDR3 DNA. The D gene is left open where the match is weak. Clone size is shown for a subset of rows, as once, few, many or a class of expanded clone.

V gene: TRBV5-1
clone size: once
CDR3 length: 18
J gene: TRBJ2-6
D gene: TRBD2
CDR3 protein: CASSMGLAGVGWANVLTF
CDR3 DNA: TGCGCCAGCAGCATGGGGCTAGCGGGGGTGGGCTGGGCCAACGTCCTGACTTTC

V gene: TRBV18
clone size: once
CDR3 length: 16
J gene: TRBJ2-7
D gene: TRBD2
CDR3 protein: CASSPPRSSGTYEQYF
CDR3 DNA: TGTGCCAGCTCACCACCGCGGTCTAGCGGAACCTACGAGCAGTACTTC

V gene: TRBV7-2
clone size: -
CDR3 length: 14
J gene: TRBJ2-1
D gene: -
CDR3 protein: CASSLAGGYNEQFF
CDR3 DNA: TGTGCCAGCAGCTTAGCAGGAGGGTACAATGAGCAGTTCTTC

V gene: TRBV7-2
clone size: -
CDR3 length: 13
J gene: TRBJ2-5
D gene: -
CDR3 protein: CASSFYAEETQYF
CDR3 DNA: TGTGCCAGCAGCTTTTACGCGGAAGAGACCCAGTACTTC

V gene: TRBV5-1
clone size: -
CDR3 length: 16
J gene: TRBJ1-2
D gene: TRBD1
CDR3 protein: CASSLGGVAGGDGYTF
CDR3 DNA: TGCGCCAGCAGCTTGGGCGGCGTGGCAGGGGGAGATGGCTACACCTTC

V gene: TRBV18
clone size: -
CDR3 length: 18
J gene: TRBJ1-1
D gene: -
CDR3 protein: CASSPRVLRGRSNTEAFF
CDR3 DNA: TGTGCCAGCTCACCGAGAGTCCTCAGAGGGAGGTCGAACACTGAAGCTTTCTTT

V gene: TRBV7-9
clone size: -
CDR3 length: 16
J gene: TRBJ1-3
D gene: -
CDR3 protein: CASSFSDWSSGNTIYF
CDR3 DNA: TGTGCCAGCAGCTTCTCTGACTGGAGCTCTGGAAACACCATATATTTT

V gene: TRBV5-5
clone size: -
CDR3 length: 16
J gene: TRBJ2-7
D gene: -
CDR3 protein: CASSLATAGTTYEQYF
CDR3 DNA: TGTGCCAGCAGCTTGGCCACGGCAGGCACCACCTACGAGCAGTACTTC

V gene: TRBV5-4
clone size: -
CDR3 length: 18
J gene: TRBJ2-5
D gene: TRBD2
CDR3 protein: CASSLTFGRPLALETQYF
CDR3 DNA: TGTGCCAGCAGCCTGACCTTCGGGAGGCCATTGGCCCTTGAGACCCAGTACTTC

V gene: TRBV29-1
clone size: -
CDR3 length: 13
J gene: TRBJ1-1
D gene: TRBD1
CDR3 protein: CSVVGGWNTEAFF
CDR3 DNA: TGCAGCGTTGTAGGGGGCTGGAACACTGAAGCTTTCTTT

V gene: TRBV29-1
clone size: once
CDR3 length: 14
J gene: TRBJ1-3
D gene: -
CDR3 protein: CSVRDGSSGNTIYF
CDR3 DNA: TGCAGCGTTCGGGACGGTAGCTCTGGAAACACCATATATTTT